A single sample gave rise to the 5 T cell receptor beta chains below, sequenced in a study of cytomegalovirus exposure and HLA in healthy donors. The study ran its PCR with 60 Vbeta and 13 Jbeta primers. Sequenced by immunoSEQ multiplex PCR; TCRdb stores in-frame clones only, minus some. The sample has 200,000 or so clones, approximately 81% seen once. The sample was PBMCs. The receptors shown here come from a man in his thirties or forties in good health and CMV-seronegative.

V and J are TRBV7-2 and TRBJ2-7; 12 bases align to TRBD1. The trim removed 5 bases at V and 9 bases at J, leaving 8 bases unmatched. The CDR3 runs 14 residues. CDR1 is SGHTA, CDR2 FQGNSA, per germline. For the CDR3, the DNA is TGTGCCAGCAGCATCGGGACAGGGGGCGGAGGGCAGTACTTC. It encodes CASSIGTGGGGQYF.

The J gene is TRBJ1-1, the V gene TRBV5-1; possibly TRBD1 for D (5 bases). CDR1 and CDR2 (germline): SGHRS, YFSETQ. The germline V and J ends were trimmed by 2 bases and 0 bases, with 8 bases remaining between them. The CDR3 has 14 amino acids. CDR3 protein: CASSFPGLNTEAFF. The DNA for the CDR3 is TGCGCCAGCAGCTTCCCAGGGCTGAACACTGAAGCTTTCTTT.

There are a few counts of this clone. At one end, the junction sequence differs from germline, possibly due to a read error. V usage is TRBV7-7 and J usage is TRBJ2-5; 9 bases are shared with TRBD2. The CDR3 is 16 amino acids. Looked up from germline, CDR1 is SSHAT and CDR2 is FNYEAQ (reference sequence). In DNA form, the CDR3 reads TGTGCTAGCAGCCCTTTGGCGGGGGGGCTACAAGAGACCCAGTACTTC. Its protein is CASSPLAGGLQETQYF.

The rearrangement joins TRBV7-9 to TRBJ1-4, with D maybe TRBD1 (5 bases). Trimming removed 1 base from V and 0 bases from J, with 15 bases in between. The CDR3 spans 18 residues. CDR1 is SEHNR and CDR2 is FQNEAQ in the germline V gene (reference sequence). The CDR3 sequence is CASSLGTGGRATNEKLFF. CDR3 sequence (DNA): TGTGCCAGCAGCTTAGGGACCGGGGGACGTGCAACTAATGAAAAACTGTTTTTT.

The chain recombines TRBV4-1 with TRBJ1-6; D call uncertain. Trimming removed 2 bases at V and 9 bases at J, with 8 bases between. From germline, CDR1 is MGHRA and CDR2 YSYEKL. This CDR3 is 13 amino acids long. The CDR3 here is CASSQWHGSPLHF. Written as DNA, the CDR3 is TGCGCCAGCAGCCAATGGCATGGTTCACCCCTCCACTTT.